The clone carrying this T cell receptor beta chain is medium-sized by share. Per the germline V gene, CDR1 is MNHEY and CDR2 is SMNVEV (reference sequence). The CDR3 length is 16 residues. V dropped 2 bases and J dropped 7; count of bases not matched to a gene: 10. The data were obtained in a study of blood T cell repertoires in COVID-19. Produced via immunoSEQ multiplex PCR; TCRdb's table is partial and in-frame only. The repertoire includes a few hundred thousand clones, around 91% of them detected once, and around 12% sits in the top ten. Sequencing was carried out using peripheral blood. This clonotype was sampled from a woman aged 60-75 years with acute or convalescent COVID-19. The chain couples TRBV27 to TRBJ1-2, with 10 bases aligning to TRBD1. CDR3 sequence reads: CASSLLPGQGLSGYTF. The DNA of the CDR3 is TGTGCCAGCAGTTTACTACCGGGACAGGGGTTAAGTGGCTACACCTTC.